Each of the 18 T cell receptor beta chains below was sequenced from the same sample in a study of blood T cells in healthy people across ages (dated by TCRdb to between 2014 and 2017). Receptor amplification or capture employed 5' RACE. The run used an Illumina HiSeq 2500. A second about 7 to 11 cycle PCR used a sample-barcoded 5' primer and a J-beta primer mix. In-frame beta chains were kept once TCRdb had trimmed the public reads at Q25 with fastp and called clones with MiXCR. Here each entry gathers all rows of one CDR3 protein and keeps the most common genes and DNA. The sample yields fewer than 800,000 distinct CDR3 sequences; 20% to 25% were counted once. Together, the top ten hold 8% to 10% of the sample. Separately, the same data were catalogued under a study of T cells of mothers and their children.

The specimen was blood. The receptor set was obtained from a boy aged 10-17 years in good health.

A few counts support this clonotype. The chain has TRBV6-5 and TRBJ2-1; TRBD1 or TRBD2 may be the D gene (7 bases each). The last part of the DNA fits TRBJ2-5 better; the J call may be wrong. The germline gives CDR1 MNHEY, CDR2 SVGAGI. This CDR3 contains 14 residues. The CDR3 DNA sequence: TGTGCCAGCAGTTACCAGGGGGGGGGCGAGACCCAGTACTTC. Protein: CASSYQGGGETQYF.

The rearrangement joins TRBV7-8 to TRBJ2-7, with 7 bases matching TRBD1. Germline values: CDR1 SGHVS, CDR2 FQNEAQ. The ends lost 4 bases at V and 2 bases at J; junction bases unmatched: 8. The length of the CDR3 is 15 residues. Written as DNA, the CDR3 is TGTGCCAGCAGCTCGAGGGACAGCGGAACCTACGAGCAGTACTTC. Amino acids: CASSSRDSGTYEQYF.

The CDR3 nucleotides are TGTGCCAGTGGACGGGGTGGGGCCCTCCACTTT. It is translated as CASGRGGALHF. V is TRBV19 and J is TRBJ1-6; D gene unclear. Germline V gene lookup returns CDR1 LNHDA and CDR2 SQIVND (reference sequence). The CDR3 is 11 amino acids. With 8 bases removed from V and 14 bases from J, the gap between germline ends came to 13 bases.

This chain connects TRBV27 to TRBJ2-5; 12 bases align to TRBD1. Looked up from germline, CDR1 is MNHEY and CDR2 is SMNVEV (reference sequence). CDR3 length: 16 residues. J lost 5 bases, V lost 4 bases, and 8 bases had no gene match. The CDR3 sequence is CASSSPGQGAGETQYF. The CDR3 DNA reads as TGTGCCAGCAGTTCACCGGGACAGGGGGCCGGGGAGACCCAGTACTTC.

This clonotype has just a few counts. The V and J genes are TRBV7-2 and TRBJ1-4; D possibly corresponds to TRBD1 (5 bases). CDR1 and CDR2 from the germline V gene are SGHTA and FQGNSA. The V end lost 1 base, the J end lost 6 bases, and 12 bases lay between the germline ends. The CDR3 extends over 15 amino acids. The CDR3 DNA is TGTGCCAGCAGCTTAGAAGCAGGGAGAGATGAAAAACTGTTTTTT. Protein product: CASSLEAGRDEKLFF.

The chain's CDR3 is CASRGREGQPQHF. CDR3 DNA: TGTGCCAGTAGAGGACGGGAGGGTCAGCCCCAGCATTTT. The V call is TRBV2, the J call TRBJ1-5; D uncertain. Germline V gene data show CDR1 as SNHLY and CDR2 as FYNNEI. The CDR3 is 13 amino acids. V dropped 9 bases and J dropped 6 bases, with 15 bases sitting between them.

There are a few counts of this clonotype. The chain employs TRBV27 and TRBJ2-6, with D unclear. Trimming removed 4 bases from V and 1 base from J, with 8 bases in between. There are 15 residues in the CDR3. Per germline, CDR1 MNHEY and CDR2 SMNVEV (reference sequence). CDR3 residues: CASSYLYSGANVLTF. CDR3 DNA sequence: TGTGCCAGCAGTTACCTCTATTCTGGGGCCAACGTCCTGACTTTC.

The chain combines TRBV29-1 with TRBJ1-2; 7 bases map to TRBD1. Trimming cost V 7 bases and J 3 bases; bases outside gene matches: 11. The V gene's germline CDR1 is SQVTM and CDR2 ANQGSEA. The CDR3 runs to 14 residues. The CDR3 reads CSAETRGKDYGYTF. The CDR3 coding sequence is TGCAGCGCCGAAACCAGGGGGAAAGACTATGGCTACACCTTC.

The chain joins TRBV28 to TRBJ2-3, with TRBD2 matching over 7 bases. CDR3 size: 20 residues. V shed 9 bases, J shed 0 bases, and the junction held 24 bases outside the gene matches. Germline V gene sequence: CDR1 MDHEN, CDR2 SYDVKM. CDR3 in DNA: TGTGCCAGTAGTGGACCGCCGCAGGGTGGCGGGAGCAGGAGCACAGATACGCAGTATTTT. Protein product: CASSGPPQGGGSRSTDTQYF. The full variable domain, in which reference TRBV28 and TRBJ2-3 provide the parts outside the CDR3, is DVKVTQSSRYLVKRTGEKVFLECVQDMDHENMFWYRQDPGLGLRLIYFSYDVKMKEKGDIPEGYSVSREKKERFSLILESASTNQTSMYLCASSGPPQGGGSRSTDTQYFGPGTRLTVL.

This clonotype showed up just a few times. A junction boundary mismatches the germline segment, possibly from a read error. The chain employs TRBV10-3 and TRBJ2-2, with D perhaps being TRBD1 or TRBD2 (6 bases each). CDR1 is ENHRY and CDR2 is SYGVKD in the germline V gene. This CDR3 region has 17 residues. The CDR3 nucleotides are TGTACCATCAGTGAGGCGGACGGGGGCCGTGGGACCGGGGAGCTGTTTTTT. Encoded protein: CTISEADGGRGTGELFF.

The V and J genes are TRBV28 and TRBJ1-2; D unclear. The CDR3 totals 15 residues. The V end lost 5 bases, the J end lost 2 bases, and 15 bases lay between the germline ends. Germline-derived CDR1 and CDR2 are MDHEN and SYDVKM. This CDR3 reads CASSPLAPRNYGYTF. DNA of the CDR3: TGTGCCAGCAGTCCGCTAGCGCCAAGGAACTATGGCTACACCTTC.

This clonotype was observed a handful of times. The V and J genes are TRBV28 and TRBJ2-4, with 7 bases that match TRBD2. V shed 5 bases, J shed 2 bases, and the junction held 3 bases outside the gene matches. The CDR3 has 14 residues. Germline CDR1 and CDR2: MDHEN and SYDVKM. Here the CDR3 reads CASSPSGTKNIQYF. The CDR3 DNA reads as TGTGCCAGCAGTCCAAGCGGGACCAAAAACATTCAGTACTTC. Full variable domain (missing parts from reference TRBV28 and TRBJ2-4): DVKVTQSSRYLVKRTGEKVFLECVQDMDHENMFWYRQDPGLGLRLIYFSYDVKMKEKGDIPEGYSVSREKKERFSLILESASTNQTSMYLCASSPSGTKNIQYFGAGTRLSVL.

This rearrangement joins TRBV20-1 to TRBJ2-5, with D possibly matching TRBD1 (6 bases). The DNA end favors TRBJ2-7, so the J call may be wrong. Germline CDR1 is DFQATT and CDR2 is SNEGSKA (reference sequence). This CDR3 region has 15 residues. DNA for the CDR3: TGCAGTGCTAGAGATCCAGGGGAAGTTTTCTACGAGCAGTACTTC. Protein sequence: CSARDPGEVFYEQYF.

The CDR3 here is CASSQASHTGYEQYF. CDR3 nucleotide sequence: TGCGCCAGCAGCCAAGCCAGCCATACGGGCTACGAGCAGTACTTC. The chain has TRBV4-1 and TRBJ2-7; D remains ambiguous. The V and J ends lost 1 base and 3 bases respectively, with 13 bases between them. Germline CDR1 is MGHRA and CDR2 is YSYEKL. This CDR3 region has 15 residues.

This clonotype was observed a handful of times. V is TRBV4-1 and J is TRBJ2-3; D is undetermined. Between the trimmed V and J ends, which lost 3 bases and 2 bases, there was a span of 12 bases. CDR3 size: 15 residues. CDR1 and CDR2 (germline): MGHRA, YSYEKL. Here the CDR3 DNA reads TGCGCCAGCAGCCACACCTCCGGAACCACAGATACGCAGTATTTT. This sequence encodes CASSHTSGTTDTQYF.

This clonotype was counted once. This chain connects TRBV10-3 to TRBJ1-2, with D perhaps TRBD1 (5 bases). V lost 7 bases and J 7 bases, leaving 13 bases between the germline ends. Germline V gene data show CDR1 as ENHRY and CDR2 as SYGVKD. This CDR3 spans 12 amino acids. The CDR3 bases are TGTGCCATCACACCAGGGTCGGGTGGCTACACCTTC. Translation gives CAITPGSGGYTF.

In this sample, this clonotype turned up many times. The chain is built from TRBV7-2 and TRBJ2-5; D remains unclear. The length of the CDR3 is 14 residues. Germline CDR1 SGHTA, CDR2 FQGNSA. The V end was cut by 1 base, the J end by 4 bases, with 10 bases between. The CDR3 nucleotides read TGTGCCAGCAGCTTAGAGTCTGGACGAGAGACCCAGTACTTC. Translation: CASSLESGRETQYF.

This chain joins TRBV28 and TRBJ2-3, with TRBD2 as a possible D gene (5 bases). This CDR3 comprises 15 residues. The ends were cut back, 3 bases at V and 3 bases at J, with 13 bases in the middle. Germline V gene lookup returns CDR1 MDHEN and CDR2 SYDVKM. CDR3 sequence reads: CASSFGGSRTDTQYF. The CDR3 DNA reads TGTGCCAGCAGTTTTGGTGGGAGTAGGACAGATACGCAGTATTTT.